This entry describes one T cell receptor beta chain. This sample is drawn from a study of T cell repertoires in cytomegalovirus infection. One entry per CDR3 protein, called by TCRdb with MiXCR from the reads. Of approximately 500,000 distinct CDR3 sequences listed, 10% to 12% are singletons. This clonotype was obtained from a human donor in good health (CMV status not recorded). Some clones in this sample may be carry-over from other donors' samples. The sample consisted of PBMCs.

The CDR3 nucleotides read TGTGCCAGTAGTATAGGGACGGAAGCCAAGCAGTACTTC. Translation gives CASSIGTEAKQYF. The V and J genes are TRBV19 and TRBJ2-7; no clear D. CDR3 length: 13 residues. Per the germline V gene, CDR1 is LNHDA and CDR2 is SQIVND (reference sequence). The ends were cut back, 1 base at V and 8 bases at J, with 12 bases in the middle.